The 4 T cell receptor beta chains listed next were all sequenced from one sample in a study of CD4 T cells in relation to SARS-CoV-2 and coronaviruses. Some clones are missing from TCRdb's copy, which holds only in-frame ones; the method was immunoSEQ multiplex PCR. Seen here are around 12,000 clones, more than 75% observed once, and the top ten hold around 12%. The unexposed donors gave CD4+ T cells in about 2011-2019, prior to COVID-19. Isolation of CD4+ T cells took place after less than 13 days in culture. These receptors' targets are unknown. The specimen was CD4+ T cells from PBMCs, cultured in vitro. The origin of the receptors is a human donor in good health.

This clone was detected only a few times. The V and J genes are TRBV7-2 and TRBJ1-2; D might be TRBD1 (5 bases). Per the germline V gene, CDR1 is SGHTA and CDR2 is FQGNSA. CDR3 length: 15 residues. The V and J ends lost 1 base and 6 bases respectively, with 15 bases between them. CDR3 amino acids: CASSLVVSGRDGYTF. The CDR3 DNA reads as TGTGCCAGCAGCTTAGTAGTCTCAGGGCGCGATGGCTACACCTTC.

The V and J genes are TRBV11-2 and TRBJ1-2, with 7 bases aligning to TRBD1. J was trimmed by 4 bases and V by 5 bases; bases with no gene match: 7. From germline, CDR1 is SGHAT and CDR2 FQNNGV. This CDR3 is 14 amino acids long. The CDR3 bases are TGTGCCAGCAGCGAACTCAGGGGGTTCTATGGCTACACCTTC. Translation: CASSELRGFYGYTF. The whole variable domain, filled in from reference TRBV11-2 and TRBJ1-2, reads EAGVAQSPRYKIIEKRQSVAFWCNPISGHATLYWYQQILGQGPKLLIQFQNNGVVDDSQLPKDRFSAERLKGVDSTLKIQPAKLEDSAVYLCASSELRGFYGYTFGSGTRLTVV.

The chain employs TRBV6-2 or TRBV6-3 and TRBJ2-1, with 10 positions matching TRBD1. V was clipped by 4 bases and J by 8 bases; unmatched bases: 8. The germline V gene has CDR1 MNHEY and CDR2 SVGEGT. The CDR3 is 15 residues long. CDR3 region: CASSSWTGGRDEQFF. The CDR3 nucleotides are TGTGCCAGCAGTTCTTGGACAGGGGGACGGGATGAGCAGTTCTTC.

The J gene is TRBJ2-6, the V gene TRBV3-1 (or the pseudogene TRBV3-2), with D tentatively TRBD1 (5 bases). Trimming cost V 4 bases and J 0 bases, with 7 bases left between them. The CDR3 sequence is 15 residues long. Germline CDR1 and CDR2: LGHDT and YNNKEL (reference sequence). CDR3 in DNA: TGTGCCAGCAGCCTTCAGGGCTCTGGGGCCAACGTCCTGACTTTC. It encodes CASSLQGSGANVLTF.